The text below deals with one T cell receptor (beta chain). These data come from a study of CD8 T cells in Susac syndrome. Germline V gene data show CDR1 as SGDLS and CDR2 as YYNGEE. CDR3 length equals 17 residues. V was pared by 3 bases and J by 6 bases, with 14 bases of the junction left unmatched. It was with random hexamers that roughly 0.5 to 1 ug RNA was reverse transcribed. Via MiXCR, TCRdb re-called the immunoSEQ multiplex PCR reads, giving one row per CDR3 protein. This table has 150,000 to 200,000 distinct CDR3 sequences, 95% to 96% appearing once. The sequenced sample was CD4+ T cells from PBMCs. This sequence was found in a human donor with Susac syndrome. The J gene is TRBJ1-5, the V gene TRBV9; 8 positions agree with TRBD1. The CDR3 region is CASSGGQGGLGTQPQHF. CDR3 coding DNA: TGTGCCAGCAGCGGAGGACAGGGTGGTTTGGGTACTCAGCCCCAGCATTTT.